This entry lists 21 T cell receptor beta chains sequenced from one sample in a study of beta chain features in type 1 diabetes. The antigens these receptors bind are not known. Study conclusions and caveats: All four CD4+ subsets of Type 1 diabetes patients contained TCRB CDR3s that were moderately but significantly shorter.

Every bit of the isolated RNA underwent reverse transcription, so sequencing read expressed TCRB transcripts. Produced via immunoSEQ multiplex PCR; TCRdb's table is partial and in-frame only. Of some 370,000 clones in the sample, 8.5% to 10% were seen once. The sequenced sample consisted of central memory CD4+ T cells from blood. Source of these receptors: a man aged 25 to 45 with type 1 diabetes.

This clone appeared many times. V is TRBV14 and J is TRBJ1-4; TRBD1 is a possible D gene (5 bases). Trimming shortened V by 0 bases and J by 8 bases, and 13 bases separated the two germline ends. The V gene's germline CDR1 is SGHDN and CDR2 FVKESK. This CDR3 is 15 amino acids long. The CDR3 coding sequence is TGTGCCAGCAGCCAAGAGGGCAGGGTGAGGGAAAAACTGTTTTTT. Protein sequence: CASSQEGRVREKLFF.

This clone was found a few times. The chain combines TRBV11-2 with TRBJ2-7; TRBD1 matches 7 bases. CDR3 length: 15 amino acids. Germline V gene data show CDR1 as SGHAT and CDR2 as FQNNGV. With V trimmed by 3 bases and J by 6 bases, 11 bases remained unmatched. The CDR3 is CASSLARTGNPEQYF. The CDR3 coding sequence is TGTGCCAGCAGCTTGGCAAGGACAGGTAACCCCGAGCAGTACTTC.

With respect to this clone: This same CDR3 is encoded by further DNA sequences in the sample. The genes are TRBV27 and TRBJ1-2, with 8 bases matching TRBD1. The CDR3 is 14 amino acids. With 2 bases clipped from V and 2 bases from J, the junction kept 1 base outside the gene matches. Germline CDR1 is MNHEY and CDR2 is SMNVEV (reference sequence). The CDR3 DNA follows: TGTGCCAGCAGTTTACAGGGGGCCAACTATGGCTACACCTTC. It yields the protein CASSLQGANYGYTF.

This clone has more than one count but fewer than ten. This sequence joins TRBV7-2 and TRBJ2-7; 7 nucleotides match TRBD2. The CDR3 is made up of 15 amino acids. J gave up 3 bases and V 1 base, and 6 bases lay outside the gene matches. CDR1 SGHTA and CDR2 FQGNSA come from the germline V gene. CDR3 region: CASSLGGSTVYEQYF. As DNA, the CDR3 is TGTGCCAGCAGCTTAGGCGGGAGTACAGTCTACGAGCAGTACTTC.

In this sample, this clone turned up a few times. The CDR3: CASSVGWPSTDTQYF. The CDR3 DNA reads TGTGCCAGCAGCGTCGGGTGGCCTAGCACAGATACGCAGTATTTT. This chain joins TRBV4-2 and TRBJ2-3, with D unresolved. The CDR3 runs 15 residues. Germline-derived CDR1 and CDR2 are LGHNA and YNFKEQ. The V gene lost 5 bases and the J gene lost 0 bases, with 12 bases spanning the gap.

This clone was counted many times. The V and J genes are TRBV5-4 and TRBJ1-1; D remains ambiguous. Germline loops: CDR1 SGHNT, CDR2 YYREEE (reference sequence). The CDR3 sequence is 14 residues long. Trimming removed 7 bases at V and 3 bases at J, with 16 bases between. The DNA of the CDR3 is TGTGCCAGCCGGACCGGGCTAGGAGACACTGAAGCTTTCTTT. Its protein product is CASRTGLGDTEAFF.

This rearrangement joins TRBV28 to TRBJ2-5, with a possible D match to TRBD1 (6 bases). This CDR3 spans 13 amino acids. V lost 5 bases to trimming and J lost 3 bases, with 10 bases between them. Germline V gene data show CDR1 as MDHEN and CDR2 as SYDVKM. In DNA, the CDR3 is TGTGCCAGCAGTGAAGGGGGTAAAGAGACCCAGTACTTC. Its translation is CASSEGGKETQYF.

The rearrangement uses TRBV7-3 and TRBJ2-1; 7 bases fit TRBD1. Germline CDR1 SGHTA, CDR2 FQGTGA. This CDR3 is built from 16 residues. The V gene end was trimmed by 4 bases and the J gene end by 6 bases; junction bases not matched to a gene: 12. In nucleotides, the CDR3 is TGTGCCAGCAGCTCCCGCCCACAGGGGTCGCTCAATGAGCAGTTCTTC. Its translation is CASSSRPQGSLNEQFF.

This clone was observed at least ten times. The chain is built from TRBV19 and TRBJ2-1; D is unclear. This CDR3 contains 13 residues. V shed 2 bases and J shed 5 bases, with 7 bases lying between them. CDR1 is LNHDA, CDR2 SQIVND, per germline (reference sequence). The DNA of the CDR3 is TGTGCCAGTAGTATATATGATAACAATGAGCAGTTCTTC. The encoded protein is CASSIYDNNEQFF.

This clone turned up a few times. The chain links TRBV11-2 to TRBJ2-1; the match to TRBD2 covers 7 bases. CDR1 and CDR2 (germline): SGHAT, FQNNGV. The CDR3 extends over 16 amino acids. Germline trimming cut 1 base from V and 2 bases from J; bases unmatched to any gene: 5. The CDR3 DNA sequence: TGTGCCAGCAGCTTAGTCGGCGGGAGCACCTACAATGAGCAGTTCTTC. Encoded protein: CASSLVGGSTYNEQFF.

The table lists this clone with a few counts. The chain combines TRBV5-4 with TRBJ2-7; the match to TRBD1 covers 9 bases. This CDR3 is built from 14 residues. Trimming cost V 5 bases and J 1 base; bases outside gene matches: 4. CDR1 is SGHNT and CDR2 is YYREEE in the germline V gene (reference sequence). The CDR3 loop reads CASSRDRDSYEQYF. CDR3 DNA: TGTGCCAGCAGTCGGGACAGGGATTCCTACGAGCAGTACTTC. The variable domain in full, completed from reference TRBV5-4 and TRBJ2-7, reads ETGVTQSPTHLIKTRGQQVTLRCSSQSGHNTVSWYQQALGQGPQFIFQYYREEENGRGNFPPRFSGLQFPNYSSELNVNALELDDSALYLCASSRDRDSYEQYFGPGTRLTVT.

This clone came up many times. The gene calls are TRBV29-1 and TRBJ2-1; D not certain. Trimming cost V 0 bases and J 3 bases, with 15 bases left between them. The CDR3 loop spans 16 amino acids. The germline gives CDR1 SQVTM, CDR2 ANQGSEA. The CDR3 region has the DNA TGCAGCGTTGAAGATCCAGTACCTGGAAGCTACAATGAGCAGTTCTTC. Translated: CSVEDPVPGSYNEQFF.

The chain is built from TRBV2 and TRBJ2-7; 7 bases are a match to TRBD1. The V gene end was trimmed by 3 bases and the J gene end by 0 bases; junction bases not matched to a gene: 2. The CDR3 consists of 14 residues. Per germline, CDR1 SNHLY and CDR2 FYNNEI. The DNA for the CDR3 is TGTGCCAGCAGTGAGCAGGGGGTCTCCTACGAGCAGTACTTC. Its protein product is CASSEQGVSYEQYF.

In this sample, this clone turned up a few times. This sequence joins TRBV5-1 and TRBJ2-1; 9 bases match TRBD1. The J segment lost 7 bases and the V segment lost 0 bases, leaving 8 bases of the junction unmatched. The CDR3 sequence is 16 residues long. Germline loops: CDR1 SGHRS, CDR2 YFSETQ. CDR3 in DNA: TGCGCCAGCAGCTTGGCCGGGACAGGGTCCGTAAATGAGCAGTTCTTC. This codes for CASSLAGTGSVNEQFF.

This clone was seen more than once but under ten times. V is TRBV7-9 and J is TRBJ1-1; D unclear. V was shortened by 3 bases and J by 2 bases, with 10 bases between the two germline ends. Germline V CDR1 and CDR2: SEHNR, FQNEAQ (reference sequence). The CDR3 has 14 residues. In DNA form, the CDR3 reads TGTGCCAGCAGCTTGGTGCATTATAACACTGAAGCTTTCTTT. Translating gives CASSLVHYNTEAFF. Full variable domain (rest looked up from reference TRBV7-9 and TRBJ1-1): DTGVSQNPRHKITKRGQNVTFRCDPISEHNRLYWYRQTLGQGPEFLTYFQNEAQLEKSRLLSDRFSAERPKGSFSTLEIQRTEQGDSAMYLCASSLVHYNTEAFFGQGTRLTVV.

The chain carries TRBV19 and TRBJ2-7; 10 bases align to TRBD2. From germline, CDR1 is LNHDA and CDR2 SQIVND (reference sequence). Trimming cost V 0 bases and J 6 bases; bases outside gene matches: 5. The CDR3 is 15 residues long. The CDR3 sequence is CASSIDSGRAREQYF. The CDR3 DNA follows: TGTGCCAGTAGTATAGACAGCGGGAGGGCCCGCGAGCAGTACTTC.

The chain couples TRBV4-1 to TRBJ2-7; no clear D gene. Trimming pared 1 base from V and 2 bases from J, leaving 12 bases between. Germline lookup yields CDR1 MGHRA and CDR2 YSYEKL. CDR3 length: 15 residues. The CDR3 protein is CASSQGPDAAYEQYF. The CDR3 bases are TGCGCCAGCAGCCAAGGCCCGGACGCTGCCTACGAGCAGTACTTC.

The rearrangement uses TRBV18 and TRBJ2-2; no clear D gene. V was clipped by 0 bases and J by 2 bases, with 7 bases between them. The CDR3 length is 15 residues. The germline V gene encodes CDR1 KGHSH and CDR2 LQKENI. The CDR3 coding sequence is TGTGCCAGCTCACCACCGCTAAGTAACACCGGGGAGCTGTTTTTT. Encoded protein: CASSPPLSNTGELFF.

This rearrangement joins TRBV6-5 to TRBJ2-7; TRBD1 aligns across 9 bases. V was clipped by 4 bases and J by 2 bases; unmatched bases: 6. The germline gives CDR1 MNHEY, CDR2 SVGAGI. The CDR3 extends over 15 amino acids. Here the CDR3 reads CASSLTGGFAYEQYF. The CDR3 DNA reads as TGTGCCAGCAGTTTGACAGGGGGGTTTGCCTACGAGCAGTACTTC.

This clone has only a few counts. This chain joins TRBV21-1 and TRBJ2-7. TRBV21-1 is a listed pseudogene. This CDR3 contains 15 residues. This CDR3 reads CATYGGGQAADEQYF. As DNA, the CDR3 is TGTGCCACCTACGGGGGGGGACAGGCGGCGGATGAGCAGTACTTC.

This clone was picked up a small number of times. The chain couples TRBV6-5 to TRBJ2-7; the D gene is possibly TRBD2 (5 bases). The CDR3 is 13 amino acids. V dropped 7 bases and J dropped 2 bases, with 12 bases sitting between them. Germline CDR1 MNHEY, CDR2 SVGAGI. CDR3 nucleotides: TGTGCCAGCACAGCTAGCTCTGCCTACGAGCAGTACTTC. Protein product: CASTASSAYEQYF.